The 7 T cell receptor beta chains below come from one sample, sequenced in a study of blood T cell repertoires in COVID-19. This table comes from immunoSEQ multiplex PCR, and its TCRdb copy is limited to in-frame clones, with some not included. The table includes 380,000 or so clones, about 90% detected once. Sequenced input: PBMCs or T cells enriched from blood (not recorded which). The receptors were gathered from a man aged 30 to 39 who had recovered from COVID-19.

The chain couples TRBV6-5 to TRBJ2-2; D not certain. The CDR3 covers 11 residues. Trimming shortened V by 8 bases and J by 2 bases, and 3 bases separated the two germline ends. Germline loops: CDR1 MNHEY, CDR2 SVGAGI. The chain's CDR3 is CASVNTGELFF. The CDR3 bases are TGTGCCAGCGTAAACACCGGGGAGCTGTTTTTT.

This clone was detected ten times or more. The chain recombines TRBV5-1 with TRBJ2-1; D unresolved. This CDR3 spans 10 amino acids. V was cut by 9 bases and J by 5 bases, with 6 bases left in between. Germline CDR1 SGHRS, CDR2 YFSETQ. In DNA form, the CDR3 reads TGCGCCACCCGGGACAATGAGCAGTTCTTC. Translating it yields CATRDNEQFF. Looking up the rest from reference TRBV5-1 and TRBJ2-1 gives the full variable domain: KAGVTQTPRYLIKTRGQQVTLSCSPISGHRSVSWYQQTPGQGLQFLFEYFSETQRNKGNFPGRFSGRQFSNSRSEMNVSTLELGDSALYLCATRDNEQFFGPGTRLTVL.

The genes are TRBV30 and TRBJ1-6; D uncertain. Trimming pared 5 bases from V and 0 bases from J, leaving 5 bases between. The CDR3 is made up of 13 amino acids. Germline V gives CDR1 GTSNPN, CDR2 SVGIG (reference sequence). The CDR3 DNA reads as TGTGCCTGGGCACTCTCCTATAATTCACCCCTCCACTTT. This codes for CAWALSYNSPLHF. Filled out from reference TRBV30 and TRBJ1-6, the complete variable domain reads SQTIHQWPATLVQPVGSPLSLECTVEGTSNPNLYWYRQAAGRGLQLLFYSVGIGQISSEVPQNLSASRPQDRQFILSSKKLLLSDSGFYLCAWALSYNSPLHFGNGTRLTVT.

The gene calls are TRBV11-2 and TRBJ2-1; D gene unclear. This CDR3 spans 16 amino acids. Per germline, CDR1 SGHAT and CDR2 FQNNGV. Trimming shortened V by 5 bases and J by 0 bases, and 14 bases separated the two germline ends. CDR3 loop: CASSNYELVSYNEQFF. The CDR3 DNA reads TGTGCCAGCAGCAACTATGAGCTTGTCTCCTACAATGAGCAGTTCTTC.

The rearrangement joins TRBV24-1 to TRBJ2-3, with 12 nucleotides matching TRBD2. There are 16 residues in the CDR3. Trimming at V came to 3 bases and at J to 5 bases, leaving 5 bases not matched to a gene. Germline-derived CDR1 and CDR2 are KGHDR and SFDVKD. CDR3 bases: TGTGCCACCAGTGATGCTAGCGGGGGGGCTATAGATACGCAGTATTTT. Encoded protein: CATSDASGGAIDTQYF.

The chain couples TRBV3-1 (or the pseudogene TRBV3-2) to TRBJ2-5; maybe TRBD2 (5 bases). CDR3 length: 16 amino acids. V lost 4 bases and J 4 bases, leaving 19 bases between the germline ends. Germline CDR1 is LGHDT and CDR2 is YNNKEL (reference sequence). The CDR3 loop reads CASSLRRPGSGETQYF. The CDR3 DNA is TGTGCCAGCAGCCTTCGGCGGCCGGGGTCAGGAGAGACCCAGTACTTC.

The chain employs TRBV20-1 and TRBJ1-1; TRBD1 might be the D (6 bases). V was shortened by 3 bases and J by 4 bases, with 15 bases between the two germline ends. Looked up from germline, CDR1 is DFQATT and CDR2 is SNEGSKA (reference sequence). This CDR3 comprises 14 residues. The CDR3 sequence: CSASGSGAITEAFF. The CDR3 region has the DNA TGCAGTGCTAGTGGGTCAGGGGCTATCACTGAAGCTTTCTTT.